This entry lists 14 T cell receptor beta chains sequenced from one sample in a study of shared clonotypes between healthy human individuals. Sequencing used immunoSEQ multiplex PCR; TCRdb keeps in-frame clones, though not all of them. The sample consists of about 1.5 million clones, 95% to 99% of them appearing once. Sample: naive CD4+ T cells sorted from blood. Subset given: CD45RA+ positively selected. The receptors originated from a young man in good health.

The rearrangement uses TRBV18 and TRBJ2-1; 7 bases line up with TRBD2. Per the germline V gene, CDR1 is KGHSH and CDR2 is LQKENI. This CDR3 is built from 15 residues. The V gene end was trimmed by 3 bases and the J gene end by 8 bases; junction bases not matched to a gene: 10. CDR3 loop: CASSPGLVSLHEQFF. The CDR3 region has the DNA TGTGCCAGCTCACCCGGACTAGTTTCTCTGCATGAGCAGTTCTTC.

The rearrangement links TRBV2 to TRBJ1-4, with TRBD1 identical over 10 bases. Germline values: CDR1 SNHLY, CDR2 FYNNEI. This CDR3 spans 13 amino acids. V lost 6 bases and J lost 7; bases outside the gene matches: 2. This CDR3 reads CASRGTGAEKLFF. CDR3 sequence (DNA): TGTGCCAGCAGGGGGACAGGGGCTGAAAAACTGTTTTTT.

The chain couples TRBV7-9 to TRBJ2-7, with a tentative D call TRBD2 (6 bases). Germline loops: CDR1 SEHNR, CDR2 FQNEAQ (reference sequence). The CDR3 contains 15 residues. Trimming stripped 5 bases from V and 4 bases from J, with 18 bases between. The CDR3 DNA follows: TGTGCCAGCAGCCCACGGGAGCTTCTGGGGTACGAGCAGTACTTC. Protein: CASSPRELLGYEQYF.

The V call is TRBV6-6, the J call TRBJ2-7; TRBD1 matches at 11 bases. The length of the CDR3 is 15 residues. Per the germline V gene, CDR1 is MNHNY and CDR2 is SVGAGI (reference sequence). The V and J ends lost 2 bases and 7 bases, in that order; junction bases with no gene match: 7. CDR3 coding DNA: TGTGCCAGCAGTTACCGGGCGGGGGACAGGGGGGAGCAGTACTTC. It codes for CASSYRAGDRGEQYF.

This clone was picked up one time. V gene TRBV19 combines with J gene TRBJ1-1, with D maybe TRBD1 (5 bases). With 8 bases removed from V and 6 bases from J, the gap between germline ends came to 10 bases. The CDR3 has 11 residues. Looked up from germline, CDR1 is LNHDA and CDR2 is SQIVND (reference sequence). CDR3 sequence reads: CASRGSPEAFF. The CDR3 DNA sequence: TGTGCCAGTCGGGGGAGCCCTGAAGCTTTCTTT.

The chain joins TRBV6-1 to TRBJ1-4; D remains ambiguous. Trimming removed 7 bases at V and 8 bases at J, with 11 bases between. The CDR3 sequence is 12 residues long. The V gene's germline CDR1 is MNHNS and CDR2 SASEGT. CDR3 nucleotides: TGTGCCAGCACCATTAGAGGGGAAAAACTGTTTTTT. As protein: CASTIRGEKLFF.

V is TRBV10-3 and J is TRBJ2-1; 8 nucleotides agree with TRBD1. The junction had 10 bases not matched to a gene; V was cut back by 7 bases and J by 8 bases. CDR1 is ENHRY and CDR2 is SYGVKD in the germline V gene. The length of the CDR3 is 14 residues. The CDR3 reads CAIKGTGVMDEQFF. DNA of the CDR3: TGTGCCATCAAGGGGACAGGAGTAATGGATGAGCAGTTCTTC.

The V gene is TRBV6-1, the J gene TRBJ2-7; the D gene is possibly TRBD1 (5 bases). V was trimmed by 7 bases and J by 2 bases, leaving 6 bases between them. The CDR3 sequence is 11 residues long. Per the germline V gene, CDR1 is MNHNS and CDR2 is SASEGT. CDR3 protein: CASTTAYEQYF. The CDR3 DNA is TGTGCCAGCACGACAGCCTACGAGCAGTACTTC.

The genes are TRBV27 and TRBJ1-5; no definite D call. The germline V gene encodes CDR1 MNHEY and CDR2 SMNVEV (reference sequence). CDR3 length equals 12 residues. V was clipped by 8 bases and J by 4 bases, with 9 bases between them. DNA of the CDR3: TGTGCCAGCGGTCGGCCTAATCAGCCCCAGCATTTT. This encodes CASGRPNQPQHF.

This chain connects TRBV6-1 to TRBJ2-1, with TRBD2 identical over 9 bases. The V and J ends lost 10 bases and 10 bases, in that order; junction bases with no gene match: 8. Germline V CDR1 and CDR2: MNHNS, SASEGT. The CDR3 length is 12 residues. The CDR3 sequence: CATLAGVDEQFF. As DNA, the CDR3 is TGTGCCACCTTAGCGGGAGTTGACGAGCAGTTCTTC.

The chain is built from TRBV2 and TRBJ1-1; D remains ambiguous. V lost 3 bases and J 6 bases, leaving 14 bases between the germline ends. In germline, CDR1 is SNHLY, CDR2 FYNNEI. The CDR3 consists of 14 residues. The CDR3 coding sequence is TGTGCCAGCAGTGATGTATCCGTTCGCGCTGAAGCTTTCTTT. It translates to CASSDVSVRAEAFF.

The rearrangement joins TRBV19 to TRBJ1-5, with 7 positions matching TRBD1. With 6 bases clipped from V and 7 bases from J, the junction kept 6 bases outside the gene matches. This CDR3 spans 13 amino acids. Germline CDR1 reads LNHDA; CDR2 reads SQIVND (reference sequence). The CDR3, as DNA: TGTGCCAGTAGCGACAGGGTTGGGCAGCCCCAGCATTTT. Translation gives CASSDRVGQPQHF.

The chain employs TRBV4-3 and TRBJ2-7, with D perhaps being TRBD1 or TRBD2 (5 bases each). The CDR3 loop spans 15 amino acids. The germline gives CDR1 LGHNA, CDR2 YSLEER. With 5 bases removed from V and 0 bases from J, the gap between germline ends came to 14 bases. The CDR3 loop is CASSLAPGSSYEQYF. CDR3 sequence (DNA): TGCGCCAGCAGCTTGGCCCCAGGGAGCTCCTACGAGCAGTACTTC.

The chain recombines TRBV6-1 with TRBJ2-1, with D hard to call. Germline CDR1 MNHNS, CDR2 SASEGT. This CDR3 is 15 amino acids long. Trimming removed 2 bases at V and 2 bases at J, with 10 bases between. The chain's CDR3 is CASSERAGAYNEQFF. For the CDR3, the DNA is TGTGCCAGCAGTGAACGGGCAGGAGCCTACAATGAGCAGTTCTTC.